These 15 T cell receptor beta chains share one sample of origin, sequenced in a study of identifying expanded T cells in peripheral blood. Repertoires were generated with immunoSEQ multiplex PCR, while TCRdb's copy carries only in-frame clones and drops some. The table lists 75,000 to 90,000 clones, around four fifths of them singletons. Sequenced input: blood. These receptors all come from a person aged 18 to 75 in good health.

This chain uses TRBV15 with TRBJ2-5; D unclear. The germline gives CDR1 LNHNV, CDR2 YYDKDF (reference sequence). The V end was cut by 4 bases, the J end by 0 bases, with 12 bases between. CDR3 size: 15 residues. Written as DNA, the CDR3 is TGTGCCACCAGCATCCGAGGATGGTACCAAGAGACCCAGTACTTC. Translated: CATSIRGWYQETQYF.

V is TRBV6-5 and J is TRBJ2-7; D is undetermined. Germline assignment: CDR1 MNHEY and CDR2 SVGAGI. Trimming took 4 bases from V and 0 from J, leaving 13 bases between them. The CDR3 extends over 15 amino acids. The CDR3 DNA reads TGTGCCAGCAGTTCCGACCCGGGCCGCTCCTACGAGCAGTACTTC. This encodes CASSSDPGRSYEQYF.

This clone was counted a few times. The chain uses TRBV28 and TRBJ2-1; a weak D match, TRBD2 (5 bases). Deletions cut 2 bases from V and 7 bases from J, with 15 bases between. Germline V CDR1 and CDR2: MDHEN, SYDVKM. This CDR3 contains 15 residues. CDR3: CASSLVRALRNEQFF. DNA for the CDR3: TGTGCCAGCAGTTTAGTGCGGGCACTGCGGAATGAGCAGTTCTTC.

Remarks on this clone: A far larger clone differs by one base, so this is likely a read error. The chain is built from TRBV28 and TRBJ1-4; TRBD1 might be the D (5 bases). Trimming pared 3 bases from V and 5 bases from J, leaving 10 bases between. This CDR3 has 14 amino acids. Germline V gene lookup returns CDR1 MDHEN and CDR2 SYDVKM. Here the CDR3 reads CASSFGQGNEKLFF. The CDR3 DNA reads as TGTGCCAGCAGTTTTGGGCAGGGAAATGAAAAACTGTTTTTT.

This clone came up once. In nucleotides, the CDR3 is TGTGCCAGCAGCACGCTCGGGGGTACCCGCGAGCAGTACTTC. Its protein is CASSTLGGTREQYF. J is TRBJ2-7 and V is TRBV7-9, with a tentative D call TRBD2 (6 bases). CDR3 length: 14 amino acids. Between the trimmed V and J ends, which lost 5 bases and 6 bases, there was a span of 17 bases. Looked up from germline, CDR1 is SEHNR and CDR2 is FQNEAQ (reference sequence).

This clone was seen a few times. The CDR3 here is CASSLGPSGETYEQYF. As DNA, the CDR3 is TGTGCCAGCAGCTTAGGCCCTAGCGGGGAGACCTACGAGCAGTACTTC. The chain uses TRBV7-9 and TRBJ2-7; 9 bases fit TRBD2. The V gene end was trimmed by 1 base and the J gene end by 2 bases; junction bases not matched to a gene: 6. CDR1 and CDR2 (germline): SEHNR, FQNEAQ (reference sequence). The CDR3 is 16 amino acids. The full variable domain, completed using reference TRBV7-9 and TRBJ2-7, is DTGVSQNPRHKITKRGQNVTFRCDPISEHNRLYWYRQTLGQGPEFLTYFQNEAQLEKSRLLSDRFSAERPKGSFSTLEIQRTEQGDSAMYLCASSLGPSGETYEQYFGPGTRLTVT.

The chain employs TRBV10-2 and TRBJ2-1; D uncertain. Germline-derived CDR1 and CDR2 are WSHSY and SAAADI. The CDR3 extends over 16 amino acids. The ends were cut back, 1 base at V and 0 bases at J, with 10 bases in the middle. As DNA, the CDR3 is TGCGCCAGCAGTGAGTGGCGTCCGTACTCCTACAATGAGCAGTTCTTC. Amino acids: CASSEWRPYSYNEQFF.

The CDR3 region has the DNA TGTGCCAGCAGTTCGACCGGGGAGCTGTTTTTT. Translating it yields CASSSTGELFF. The rearrangement joins TRBV6-5 to TRBJ2-2; D is unresolved. Trimming cost V 4 bases and J 5 bases, with 2 bases left between them. Looked up from germline, CDR1 is MNHEY and CDR2 is SVGAGI. The CDR3 extends over 11 amino acids.

This chain uses TRBV6-1 with TRBJ2-7, with 9 bases fitting TRBD2. Germline CDR1 is MNHNS and CDR2 is SASEGT. The V and J ends lost 3 bases and 5 bases, in that order; junction bases with no gene match: 8. The CDR3 extends over 15 amino acids. The CDR3 region has the DNA TGTGCCAGCAGTGATGCGGGGGGGGGTCGCGACGAGCAGTACTTC. Its protein product is CASSDAGGGRDEQYF.

Notes on this clone: At one end, the junction sequence differs from germline, possibly due to a read error. The chain links TRBV7-9 to TRBJ2-2; 10 nucleotides line up with TRBD2. The germline CDR1 and CDR2 sequences are SEHNR and FQNEAQ (reference sequence). The CDR3 runs 16 residues. The CDR3 reads CASSFSGRRNTRELFF. CDR3 bases: TGTGCCAGCAGCTTTAGCGGGAGGAGGAACACCAGGGAGCTGTTTTTT.

The rearrangement uses TRBV7-6 and TRBJ2-1; 11 bases match TRBD2. The CDR3 spans 18 residues. Per germline, CDR1 SGHVS and CDR2 FNYEAQ. J lost 7 bases, V lost 5 bases, and 16 bases had no gene match. As DNA, the CDR3 is TGTGCCAGCAGCCCCAGGAGTAATAGCGGGAGGGATGTTAATGAGCAGTTCTTC. Amino acid sequence: CASSPRSNSGRDVNEQFF.

The V gene is TRBV2, the J gene TRBJ2-3; a weak D match, TRBD2 (6 bases). The CDR3 is 16 residues long. V was cut by 4 bases and J by 9 bases, with 23 bases left in between. CDR1 SNHLY and CDR2 FYNNEI come from the germline V gene. As DNA, the CDR3 is TGTGCCAGCAGTGGTGAGGGAGGTTGGACGGTTGGCACGCAGTATTTT. Encoded protein: CASSGEGGWTVGTQYF.

This chain joins TRBV5-1 and TRBJ1-4; the match to TRBD1 covers 7 bases. J gave up 7 bases and V 0 bases, and 0 bases lay outside the gene matches. In germline, CDR1 is SGHRS, CDR2 YFSETQ. The CDR3 has 13 amino acids. The CDR3 region has the DNA TGCGCCAGCAGCTTGGGGGACAGTGAAAAACTGTTTTTT. Translating it yields CASSLGDSEKLFF.

The rearrangement links TRBV19 to TRBJ1-4; the match to TRBD1 covers 9 bases. J gave up 5 bases and V 5 bases, and 6 bases lay outside the gene matches. CDR3 length: 15 amino acids. Germline V lookup: CDR1 LNHDA, CDR2 SQIVND (reference sequence). The chain's CDR3 is CASSPGQGLNEKLFF. The CDR3 nucleotides read TGTGCCAGTAGTCCCGGACAGGGGCTAAATGAAAAACTGTTTTTT.

This chain joins TRBV5-4 and TRBJ1-1; no clear D. The V end was cut by 4 bases, the J end by 4 bases, with 14 bases between. There are 14 residues in the CDR3. Germline CDR1 is SGHNT and CDR2 is YYREEE (reference sequence). CDR3 in DNA: TGTGCCAGCAGCCCCGGACCCTTAGCCACTGAAGCTTTCTTT. Translation: CASSPGPLATEAFF.